This TCR beta chain was profiled in a study of response to subunit inactivated influenza vaccine. TCRdb processed the RT-PCR reads anew with MiXCR; each CDR3 protein has one entry. The sample lists over 800,000 distinct CDR3 sequences; around 21% were seen once. The germline CDR1 and CDR2 sequences are SGDLS and YYNGEE. Deletions cut 6 bases from V and 4 bases from J, with 16 bases between. This CDR3 has 14 residues. This sequence joins TRBV9 and TRBJ2-5; D is ambiguous. This receptor was taken from a man in his fifties or sixties who received an inactivated influenza vaccine. The sequencing used PBMCs from blood, collected 5 to 6 days after vaccination. CDR3 in amino acids: CASTLGLERETQYF. In DNA form, the CDR3 reads TGTGCCAGCACCCTTGGCCTTGAGAGAGAGACCCAGTACTTC.